Shown below are 24 T cell receptor beta chains from a single sample sequenced in a study of cytomegalovirus exposure and HLA in healthy donors. The method was immunoSEQ multiplex PCR; TCRdb's version includes in-frame clones alone and lacks a portion of them. The table shows about 190,000 clones, with around 84% occurring only once. The sequenced material came from PBMCs. The receptors come from a man in his late teens or twenties in good health and CMV-seropositive.

The chain uses TRBV6-5 and TRBJ2-5; D possibly corresponds to TRBD2 (5 bases). Germline CDR1 and CDR2: MNHEY and SVGAGI. The V gene lost 0 bases and the J gene lost 4 bases, with 6 bases spanning the gap. This CDR3 is 13 amino acids long. The CDR3 nucleotides read TGTGCCAGCAGTTACTCCGGAGGAGAGACCCAGTACTTC. Translation gives CASSYSGGETQYF.

V is TRBV4-2 and J is TRBJ2-1, with 12 bases aligning to TRBD1. CDR1 LGHNA and CDR2 YNFKEQ come from the germline V gene. V gave up 5 bases and J gave up 10 bases; unmatched junction bases: 15. The CDR3 contains 17 residues. CDR3 in DNA: TGTGCCAGCAGCGGACGGCCGGGACAGGGGGCCAAGGAGGAGCAGTTCTTC. It is translated as CASSGRPGQGAKEEQFF.

The genes are TRBV14 and TRBJ2-1; D possibly corresponds to TRBD2 (5 bases). The CDR3 loop spans 13 amino acids. The germline gives CDR1 SGHDN, CDR2 FVKESK. V gave up 4 bases and J gave up 8 bases, with 12 bases separating them. The CDR3 is CASSLGLGDEQFF. In DNA, the CDR3 is TGTGCCAGCAGCCTGGGTCTCGGGGATGAGCAGTTCTTC.

The CDR3 nucleotides read TGTGCCACCAGCAAAGCCGGACGGGGGGTTGGGGAGCAGTACTTC. Its protein is CATSKAGRGVGEQYF. The chain couples TRBV15 to TRBJ2-7, with 7 nucleotides matching TRBD2. The CDR3 spans 15 residues. The ends lost 4 bases at V and 7 bases at J; junction bases unmatched: 13. Germline assignment: CDR1 LNHNV and CDR2 YYDKDF (reference sequence). Filled out from reference TRBV15 and TRBJ2-7, the complete variable domain reads DAMVIQNPRYQVTQFGKPVTLSCSQTLNHNVMYWYQQKSSQAPKLLFHYYDKDFNNEADTPDNFQSRRPNTSFCFLDIRSPGLGDTAMYLCATSKAGRGVGEQYFGPGTRLTVT.

Only one count was recorded for this clone. In DNA form, the CDR3 reads TGTGCCAGCGGAGAGGGCCGGGGCAATGAGCAGTTCTTC. Amino acids: CASGEGRGNEQFF. The chain is built from TRBV7-2 and TRBJ2-1, with D tentatively TRBD2 (5 bases). This CDR3 contains 13 residues. CDR1 is SGHTA and CDR2 is FQGNSA in the germline V gene. The germline V and J ends were trimmed by 8 bases and 6 bases, with 14 bases remaining between them.

V usage is TRBV27 and J usage is TRBJ2-7; 7 positions match TRBD1. This CDR3 is built from 17 residues. V lost 2 bases to trimming and J lost 3 bases; unmatched junction nucleotides: 13. Germline V CDR1 and CDR2: MNHEY, SMNVEV (reference sequence). CDR3 residues: CASSLGTDSDRYYEQYF. Here the CDR3 DNA reads TGTGCCAGCAGTTTAGGGACAGATTCAGATAGATACTACGAGCAGTACTTC.

The gene calls are TRBV7-6 and TRBJ2-7; no clear D. Trimming removed 1 base at V and 4 bases at J, with 11 bases between. This CDR3 has 14 residues. In germline, CDR1 is SGHVS, CDR2 FNYEAQ. The CDR3 reads CASSLVPTSYEQYF. CDR3 DNA: TGTGCCAGCAGCTTAGTCCCCACATCTTACGAGCAGTACTTC.

CDR3 sequence: CASSRGQGALWTEAFF. CDR3 nucleotides: TGCGCCAGCAGCCGAGGGCAGGGGGCTTTATGGACTGAAGCTTTCTTT. The V and J genes are TRBV5-1 and TRBJ1-1; TRBD1 matches at 8 bases. J was trimmed by 5 bases and V by 4 bases; bases with no gene match: 13. Per germline, CDR1 SGHRS and CDR2 YFSETQ. The CDR3 extends over 16 amino acids. The whole variable domain, remainder taken from reference TRBV5-1 and TRBJ1-1, is KAGVTQTPRYLIKTRGQQVTLSCSPISGHRSVSWYQQTPGQGLQFLFEYFSETQRNKGNFPGRFSGRQFSNSRSEMNVSTLELGDSALYLCASSRGQGALWTEAFFGQGTRLTVV.

The chain employs TRBV29-1 and TRBJ2-5; 14 bases align to TRBD2. CDR1 and CDR2 from the germline V gene are SQVTM and ANQGSEA. The CDR3 is made up of 14 amino acids. The ends lost 8 bases at V and 5 bases at J; junction bases unmatched: 7. CDR3 coding DNA: TGCAGCCCGGGGGGACTAGCGGGAGAGGAGACCCAGTACTTC. Amino acids: CSPGGLAGEETQYF. The full variable domain, in which reference TRBV29-1 and TRBJ2-5 provide the parts outside the CDR3, is SAVISQKPSRDICQRGTSLTIQCQVDSQVTMMFWYRQQPGQSLTLIATANQGSEATYESGFVIDKFPISRPNLTFSTLTVSNMSPEDSSIYLCSPGGLAGEETQYFGPGTRLLVL.

The chain recombines TRBV7-6 with TRBJ2-2, with 15 bases lining up with TRBD2. Germline V gene lookup returns CDR1 SGHVS and CDR2 FNYEAQ. Trimming removed 5 bases from V and 5 bases from J; junction bases left unmatched: 6. This CDR3 comprises 17 residues. The CDR3 loop reads CASSPGTSGRRTGELFF. The CDR3 DNA reads as TGTGCCAGCAGCCCTGGGACTAGCGGGAGGAGGACCGGGGAGCTGTTTTTT.

The gene calls are TRBV5-6 and TRBJ1-2; D is unresolved. The CDR3 totals 13 residues. Germline-derived CDR1 and CDR2 are SGHDT and YYEEEE. Between the trimmed V and J ends, which lost 0 bases and 3 bases, there was a span of 6 bases. The CDR3 nucleotides are TGTGCCAGCAGCTTGGGGGGAGACTATGGCTACACCTTC. Protein: CASSLGGDYGYTF.

J is TRBJ2-3 and V is TRBV7-3; a weak D match, TRBD2 (6 bases). CDR1 is SGHTA and CDR2 is FQGTGA in the germline V gene. V was clipped by 2 bases and J by 6 bases, with 15 bases between them. CDR3 length: 15 amino acids. This CDR3 is CASSLYGLARDTQYF. CDR3 nucleotides: TGTGCCAGCAGCTTATACGGGCTAGCGAGGGATACGCAGTATTTT.

The CDR3 DNA is TGTGCCAGCAGTGAATACGGAGGGGCTGGGGAGACCCAGTACTTC. Its protein is CASSEYGGAGETQYF. This chain joins TRBV25-1 and TRBJ2-5; possibly TRBD2 for D (6 bases). The V and J ends lost 0 bases and 5 bases respectively, with 13 bases between them. Germline V gene sequence: CDR1 MGHDK, CDR2 SYGVNS. The CDR3 runs to 15 residues.

This clone has only a few counts. This chain uses TRBV9 with TRBJ2-7; 7 positions match TRBD2. With V trimmed by 0 bases and J by 2 bases, 5 bases remained unmatched. Germline V gene data show CDR1 as SGDLS and CDR2 as YYNGEE. The CDR3 is 15 residues long. CDR3: CASSVGHGGTYEQYF. DNA of the CDR3: TGTGCCAGCAGCGTAGGGCACGGGGGGACCTACGAGCAGTACTTC.

Worth noting for this clone: In the same sample, other DNA sequences code for this CDR3. The chain couples TRBV11-2 to TRBJ2-2; D gene ambiguous. This CDR3 has 14 amino acids. Between the trimmed V and J ends, which lost 0 bases and 6 bases, there was a span of 8 bases. The germline V gene has CDR1 SGHAT and CDR2 FQNNGV. CDR3 coding DNA: TGTGCCAGCAGCTTAGAGAGAGGTGCCGGGGAGCTGTTTTTT. It specifies CASSLERGAGELFF. Supplemented by reference TRBV11-2 and TRBJ2-2, the full variable domain reads EAGVAQSPRYKIIEKRQSVAFWCNPISGHATLYWYQQILGQGPKLLIQFQNNGVVDDSQLPKDRFSAERLKGVDSTLKIQPAKLEDSAVYLCASSLERGAGELFFGEGSRLTVL.

The V call is TRBV7-9, the J call TRBJ2-7; 12 bases are shared with TRBD2. J was trimmed by 6 bases and V by 5 bases; bases with no gene match: 5. This CDR3 spans 14 amino acids. Germline V gene lookup returns CDR1 SEHNR and CDR2 FQNEAQ (reference sequence). CDR3 coding DNA: TGTGCCAGCAGCCCCCCGGGACTAGCGGGCGAGCAGTACTTC. It translates to CASSPPGLAGEQYF.

V gene TRBV7-6 combines with J gene TRBJ2-5; 8 nucleotides agree with TRBD2. Germline trimming cut 4 bases from V and 1 base from J; bases unmatched to any gene: 2. The CDR3 runs to 14 residues. Germline-derived CDR1 and CDR2 are SGHVS and FNYEAQ. In DNA form, the CDR3 reads TGTGCCAGCAGCTCCGGGGGGGGCCAAGAGACCCAGTACTTC. Its protein product is CASSSGGGQETQYF.

The rearrangement uses TRBV7-2 and TRBJ2-4; 7 bases line up with TRBD1. The CDR3 is 15 residues long. V lost 5 bases and J lost 2; bases outside the gene matches: 6. Per germline, CDR1 SGHTA and CDR2 FQGNSA. The CDR3 region has the DNA TGTGCCAGCAGCCTCGACAGGGTAACCAAAAACATTCAGTACTTC. This translates into CASSLDRVTKNIQYF.

The V call is TRBV7-6, the J call TRBJ2-2, with 9 bases lining up with TRBD2. Germline-derived CDR1 and CDR2 are SGHVS and FNYEAQ. J was trimmed by 4 bases and V by 5 bases; bases with no gene match: 17. This CDR3 spans 19 amino acids. The CDR3 protein is CASSQLGLSGSVGTGELFF. CDR3 in DNA: TGTGCCAGCAGCCAACTCGGACTTAGCGGGAGTGTTGGCACCGGGGAGCTGTTTTTT. Combining the CDR3 with reference TRBV7-6 and TRBJ2-2 gives the whole variable domain GAGVSQSPRYKVTKRGQDVALRCDPISGHVSLYWYRQALGQGPEFLTYFNYEAQQDKSGLPNDRFSAERPEGSISTLTIQRTEQRDSAMYRCASSQLGLSGSVGTGELFFGEGSRLTVL.

The CDR3 spells CASSSVTYGYTF. The CDR3 coding sequence is TGTGCCAGTAGCTCGGTAACCTATGGCTACACCTTC. V gene TRBV19 combines with J gene TRBJ1-2; D is unclear. The CDR3 contains 12 residues. V lost 6 bases and J lost 4, with 9 bases in between. Germline V gives CDR1 LNHDA, CDR2 SQIVND (reference sequence).

The chain links TRBV4-1 to TRBJ2-7; 8 bases agree with TRBD1. The CDR3 is made up of 15 amino acids. Germline CDR1 is MGHRA and CDR2 is YSYEKL. V trimming: 4 bases; J trimming: 4 bases; junction bases outside the gene matches: 9. The CDR3 reads CASSPLGQGQYEQYF. As DNA, the CDR3 is TGCGCCAGCAGCCCTCTCGGACAGGGACAATACGAGCAGTACTTC.

Here the CDR3 reads CASSVLDRQAPNGYTF. The CDR3 DNA is TGTGCCAGCAGCGTATTGGACAGGCAGGCCCCGAATGGCTACACCTTC. This chain connects TRBV9 to TRBJ1-2, with 7 bases aligning to TRBD1. The CDR3 contains 16 residues. Germline CDR1 reads SGDLS; CDR2 reads YYNGEE. V lost 1 base and J lost 6; bases outside the gene matches: 12.

The rearrangement links TRBV10-3 to TRBJ2-7; 8 positions match TRBD2. CDR1 is ENHRY and CDR2 is SYGVKD in the germline V gene. Trimming cost V 2 bases and J 2 bases; bases outside gene matches: 2. The CDR3 has 14 amino acids. CDR3 bases: TGTGCCATCAGTGAGGCGGGAGGCCCCTACGAGCAGTACTTC. Encoded protein: CAISEAGGPYEQYF.

The chain couples TRBV4-3 to TRBJ2-1; TRBD2 matches 9 bases. Germline assignment: CDR1 LGHNA and CDR2 YSLEER. The CDR3 sequence is 15 residues long. The trim removed 5 bases at V and 0 bases at J, leaving 2 bases unmatched. The CDR3 bases are TGCGCCAGCAGCATTAGCGGGAGCTCCTACAATGAGCAGTTCTTC. Its translation is CASSISGSSYNEQFF.